Sequencing of this T cell receptor beta chain was carried out in a study of T cell repertoires in cytomegalovirus infection. Overall study context: Matching HLA type, along with CMV infection, was indicated by public TCR beta signatures.

TCRdb reprocessed the reads with MiXCR, giving one entry per CDR3 protein. Of hundreds of thousands of distinct CDR3 sequences listed, roughly 17% are singletons. The CDR3 sequence is 14 residues long. Germline V CDR1 and CDR2: MNHEY, SVGAGI. V dropped 4 bases and J dropped 5 bases, with 13 bases sitting between them. In regard to this clonotype: Its antigen is unknown.

Study findings and constraints: Ex vivo responses were dominated by HLA-C-restricted CMV-specific TCR beta clonotypes. Carriers of CMV plus the relevant HLA were identified by cumulative public TCR beta family frequency.

The receptor comes from a human donor in good health (CMV status not recorded). Some clones in this sample may be carry-over from other donors' samples. The sample taken for sequencing was PBMCs. This chain joins TRBV6-5 and TRBJ2-3; D may correspond to TRBD1 or TRBD2 (5 bases each). The CDR3 coding sequence is TGTGCCAGCAGTTCCCGGGACGCTAGAGATACGCAGTATTTT. Translating it yields CASSSRDARDTQYF.